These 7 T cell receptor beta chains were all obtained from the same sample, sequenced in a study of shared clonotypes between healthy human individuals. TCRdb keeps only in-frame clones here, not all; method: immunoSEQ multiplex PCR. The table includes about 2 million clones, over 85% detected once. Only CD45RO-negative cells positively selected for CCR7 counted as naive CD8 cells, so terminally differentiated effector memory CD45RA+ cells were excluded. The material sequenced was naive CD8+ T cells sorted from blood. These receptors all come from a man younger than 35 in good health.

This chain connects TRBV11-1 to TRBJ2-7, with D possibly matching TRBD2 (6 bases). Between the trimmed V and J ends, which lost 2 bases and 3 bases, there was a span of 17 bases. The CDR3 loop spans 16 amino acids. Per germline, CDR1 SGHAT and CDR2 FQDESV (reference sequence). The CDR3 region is CASSLTGGNFGYEQYF. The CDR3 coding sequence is TGTGCCAGCAGCTTAACGGGCGGGAATTTCGGCTACGAGCAGTACTTC.

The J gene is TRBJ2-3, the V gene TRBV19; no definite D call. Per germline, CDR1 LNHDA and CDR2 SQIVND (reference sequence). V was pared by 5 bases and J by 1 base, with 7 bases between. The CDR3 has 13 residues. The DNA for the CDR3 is TGTGCCAGTAGTCCTCGGGGCACAGATACGCAGTATTTT. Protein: CASSPRGTDTQYF.

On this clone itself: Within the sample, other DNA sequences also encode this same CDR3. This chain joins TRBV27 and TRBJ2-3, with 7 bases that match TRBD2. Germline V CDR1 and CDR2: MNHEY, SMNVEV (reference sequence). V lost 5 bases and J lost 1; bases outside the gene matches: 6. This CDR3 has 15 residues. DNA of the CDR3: TGTGCCAGCAGTCCCTCGCTAGCGGGCACAGATACGCAGTATTTT. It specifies CASSPSLAGTDTQYF.

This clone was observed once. Here the CDR3 DNA reads TGCGCCAGCAGTGACGGCGCTAGCGTGGAGACCCAGTACTTC. The encoded protein is CASSDGASVETQYF. The chain carries TRBV10-1 and TRBJ2-5, with a tentative D call TRBD2 (6 bases). The CDR3 is 14 amino acids. The germline V gene encodes CDR1 WNHNN and CDR2 SYGVQD (reference sequence). Deletions cut 3 bases from V and 5 bases from J, with 13 bases between.

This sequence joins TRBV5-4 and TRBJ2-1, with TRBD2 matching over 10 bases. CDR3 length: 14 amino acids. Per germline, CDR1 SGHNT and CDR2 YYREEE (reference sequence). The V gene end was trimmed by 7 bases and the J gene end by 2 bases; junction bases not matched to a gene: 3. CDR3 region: CASELAGAYNEQFF. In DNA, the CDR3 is TGTGCCAGCGAGCTAGCGGGGGCCTACAATGAGCAGTTCTTC.

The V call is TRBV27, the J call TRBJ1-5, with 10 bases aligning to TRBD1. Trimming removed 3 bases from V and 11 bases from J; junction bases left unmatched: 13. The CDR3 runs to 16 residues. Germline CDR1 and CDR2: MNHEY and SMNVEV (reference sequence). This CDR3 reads CASSFHPGQGSPAQHF. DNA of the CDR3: TGTGCCAGCAGTTTTCATCCGGGACAGGGGTCTCCGGCCCAGCATTTT.

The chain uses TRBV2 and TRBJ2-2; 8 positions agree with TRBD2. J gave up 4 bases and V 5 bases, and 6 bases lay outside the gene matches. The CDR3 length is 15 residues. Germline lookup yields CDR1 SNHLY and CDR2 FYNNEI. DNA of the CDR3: TGTGCCAGCAGTAGTAGCGGGATAGGCACCGGGGAGCTGTTTTTT. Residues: CASSSSGIGTGELFF.